This TCR beta chain derives from a study of Graves' ophthalmopathy and Graves' hyperthyroidism (dated by TCRdb to the late 2010s). At the level of the whole study: Stable hyperthyroidism was defined as no progression to ophthalmopathy within 18 months of follow-up. The study used signatures of the TCR beta repertoire to tell Graves' ophthalmopathy apart from Graves' hyperthyroidism and to predict which patients would progress to ophthalmopathy. In total, 120 to 150 blood samples were TCR-sequenced: approximately 40 ophthalmopathy, some 80 hyperthyroidism and some 17 hyperthyroidism-to-ophthalmopathy patients. To explore V-J signatures that separate ophthalmopathy from hyperthyroidism, a discovery set of 95 to 100 patients was enrolled, consisting of about 41 with ophthalmopathy and around 57 with stable hyperthyroidism. An independent validation cohort was composed of fewer than 20 hyperthyroidism patients and 17 patients who later progressed from hyperthyroidism to ophthalmopathy. In more than five hyperthyroidism patients, T-cell repertoires of thyroid tissue and blood were compared. After sampling, hyperthyroidism patients received methimazole starting at 30 mg daily, and ophthalmopathy patients received high-dose intravenous methylprednisolone. The study at large found these results: Sample size was not statistically predetermined, and group allocation was not concealed from the investigators. In validation, the model predicted ophthalmopathy progression with roughly 68% sensitivity and approximately 75% specificity; some 13 predicted patients were CT-confirmed with GO in a median of 6.5 months. Ophthalmopathy was separated from stable hyperthyroidism by the 13-signature model with just under 90% sensitivity and roughly 82% specificity in cross-validation and with 80%/75% in the test set. Most of the expanded thyroid clonotypes with a frequency above 0.001 were also detected in blood, and it was suggested that the thyroid immune response may be reflected by blood repertoires.

Hyperthyroidism patients were newly diagnosed, were aged 18 to 65 years, and had a disease duration under 2 months. Patients with other autoimmune diseases, uncontrolled infections, pregnancy or lactation were excluded from the study. Clinical symptoms, serum thyroxine, TRAb, thyroid ultrasound and orbital computed tomography formed the basis of the diagnosis. Total RNA was extracted with Trizol reagent and quality-checked on an Agilent 2100 Bioanalyzer. For repertoire sequencing, the TCR beta CDR3 regions were amplified from RNA transcripts. The first round of RT-PCR was done with HTBI primers and the Qiagen OneStep RT-PCR kit, and was followed by a second round of multiplex PCR, then size selection and purification. Libraries were sequenced paired-end with 100 bp reads on an Illumina HiSeq2000. The study's own analysis went as follows. SOAPnuke was used to process the reads, throwing out any read that had adapters, had uncalled bases, had a mean Phred below 15, or lacked an exact constant-primer or identifier match. High-quality paired reads were merged with COPE v1.2.5. Clonotypes were defined as unique nucleotide sequences and were aligned to IMGT TRB V, D and J references using MiTCR v1.1. The analysis was limited to V-J combinations with a frequency above 0.0001, which together covered approximately 99% of repertoires. For each V-J combination, a TCR clonal expansion and chaos score was defined as the ratio of F50 clonal expansion to chaos observed in the TCRdist matrix. Welch's t-statistics and random forest were used to narrow the features down to roughly twelve V-J combinations, which were then fed into a naive Bayes classifier. The similarity between thyroid and blood repertoires was quantified using the Morisita-Horn index. The raw public reads went through TCRdb reprocessing: fastp at Q25, MiXCR clone calling, in-frame beta chains kept. Rows merge per CDR3 protein into single entries with the most common DNA and genes. These V and J calls derive from TCRdb rather than the authors' analysis. The table for this sample lists around 1.1 million distinct CDR3 sequences; 35% to 40% of them were counted only once. More than 9.5% of the sample goes to the ten largest clones.

About this clonotype: It lacks a known antigen. Base qualities were left out, and no much larger clone turns up one base away.

Material: peripheral blood or thyroid tissue (not recorded which). This receptor was obtained from an adult man with Graves' hyperthyroidism.

The CDR3 loop reads CSAGDQGQGSARQPQHF. The DNA sequence is TGCAGTGCCGGAGATCAGGGACAGGGTTCAGCCCGTCAGCCCCAGCATTTT. In this chain, TRBV20-1 is recombined with TRBJ1-5, and 9 bases in between align with TRBD1. CDR1 DFQATT and CDR2 SNEGSKA are derived from the germline V gene (reference sequence). The CDR3 spans 17 residues, from the cysteine through the phenylalanine. The CDR3 DNA has 51 bases and is translated from base 1. V trim: 6 bases; J trim: 6 bases; unmatched bases: 18.